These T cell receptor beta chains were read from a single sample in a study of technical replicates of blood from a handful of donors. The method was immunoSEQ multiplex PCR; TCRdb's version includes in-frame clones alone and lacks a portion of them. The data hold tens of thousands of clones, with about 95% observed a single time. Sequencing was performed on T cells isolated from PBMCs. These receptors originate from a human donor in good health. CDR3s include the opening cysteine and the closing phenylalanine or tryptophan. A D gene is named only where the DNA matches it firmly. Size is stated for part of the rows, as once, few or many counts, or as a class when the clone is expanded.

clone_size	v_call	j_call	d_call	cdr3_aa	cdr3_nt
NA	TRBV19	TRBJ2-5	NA	CASSLAREETQYF	TGTGCCAGTAGTTTGGCACGGGAAGAGACCCAGTACTTC
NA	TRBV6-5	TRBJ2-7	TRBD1	CASSYSGQGINEQYF	TGTGCCAGCAGTTACTCCGGACAGGGTATCAACGAGCAGTACTTC
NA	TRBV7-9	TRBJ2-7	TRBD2	CASSTSVGTSGRYGDEQYF	TGTGCCAGCAGCACCAGTGTCGGTACTAGCGGGAGGTACGGGGACGAGCAGTACTTC
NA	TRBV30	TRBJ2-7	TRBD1	CAWSGDRQYEQYF	TGTGCCTGGAGTGGGGACAGGCAATACGAGCAGTACTTC
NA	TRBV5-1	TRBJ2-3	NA	CASSLDGTSTDTQYF	TGCGCCAGCAGCTTGGACGGTACTAGCACAGATACGCAGTATTTT
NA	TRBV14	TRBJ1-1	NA	CASSQGSGYTEAFF	TGTGCCAGCAGCCAAGGTAGCGGATACACTGAAGCTTTCTTT
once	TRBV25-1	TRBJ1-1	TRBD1	CASSYDRVAAFF	TGTGCCAGCAGTTACGACAGGGTGGCTGCTTTCTTT
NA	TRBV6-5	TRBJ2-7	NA	CASSYSGSVVSYEQYF	TGTGCCAGCAGTTACTCGGGGAGCGTAGTATCCTACGAGCAGTACTTC
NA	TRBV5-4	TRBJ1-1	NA	CASSFTTVNTEAFF	TGTGCCAGCAGCTTCACGACTGTGAACACTGAAGCTTTCTTT
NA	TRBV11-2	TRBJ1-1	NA	CASSFIEGNTEAFF	TGTGCCAGCAGCTTTATTGAGGGGAACACTGAAGCTTTCTTT
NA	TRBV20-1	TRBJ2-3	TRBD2	CSALADTQYF	TGCAGTGCCCTAGCGGACACGCAGTATTTT
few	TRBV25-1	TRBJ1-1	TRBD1	CASSVTGAGTEAFF	TGTGCCAGCAGTGTGACAGGGGCCGGCACTGAAGCTTTCTTT
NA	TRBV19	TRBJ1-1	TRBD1	CASSGPRQGIVNTEAFF	TGTGCCAGTAGTGGACCTAGACAGGGGATCGTCAACACTGAAGCTTTCTTT
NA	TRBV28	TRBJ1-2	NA	CASSQALPPYGYTF	TGTGCCAGCTCCCAGGCACTTCCACCTTATGGCTACACCTTC
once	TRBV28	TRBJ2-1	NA	CASSFPGEVDEQFF	TGTGCCAGCAGCTTCCCCGGTGAGGTCGATGAGCAGTTCTTC
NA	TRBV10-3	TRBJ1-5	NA	CAISEGQGSNQPQHF	TGTGCCATCAGTGAGGGGCAGGGCAGCAATCAGCCCCAGCATTTT
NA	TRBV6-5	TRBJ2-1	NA	CASRSTGGEQFF	TGTGCCAGCAGATCGACAGGAGGCGAGCAGTTCTTC
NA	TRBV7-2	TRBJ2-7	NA	CASSLNPGPYEQYF	TGTGCCAGCAGCTTAAACCCAGGCCCCTACGAGCAGTACTTC
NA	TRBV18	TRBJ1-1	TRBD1	CASSPPDRGSDTEAFF	TGTGCCAGCTCACCACCGGACAGGGGGAGCGACACTGAAGCTTTCTTT
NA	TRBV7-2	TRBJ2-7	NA	CASSKQGPYEQYF	TGTGCCAGCAGTAAACAGGGTCCCTACGAGCAGTACTTC
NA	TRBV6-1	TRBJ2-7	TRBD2	CASSEYWRGTSGPYEQYF	TGTGCCAGCAGTGAATATTGGAGAGGGACTAGCGGCCCCTACGAGCAGTACTTC
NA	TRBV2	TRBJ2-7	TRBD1	CASSFWTGMTYEQYF	TGTGCCAGCAGTTTTTGGACAGGGATGACCTACGAGCAGTACTTC
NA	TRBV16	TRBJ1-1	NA	CASSEEWGETEAFF	TGTGCCAGCAGCGAGGAGTGGGGGGAAACTGAAGCTTTCTTT
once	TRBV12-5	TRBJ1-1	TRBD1	CASGYTGDGTEAFF	TGTGCTAGTGGTTATACAGGGGATGGCACTGAAGCTTTCTTT
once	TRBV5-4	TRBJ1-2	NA	CASTLGGDGYTF	TGTGCCAGCACCCTAGGGGGGGATGGCTACACCTTC
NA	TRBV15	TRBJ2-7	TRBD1	CATSTGQNYEQYF	TGTGCCACCAGCACGGGACAGAACTACGAGCAGTACTTC
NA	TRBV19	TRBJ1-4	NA	CASSIEGTQVYEKLFF	TGTGCCAGTAGTATAGAGGGGACTCAAGTTTATGAAAAACTGTTTTTT
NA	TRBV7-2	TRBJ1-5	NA	CASSSQGYSNQPQHF	TGTGCCAGCAGCTCCCAGGGGTACAGCAATCAGCCCCAGCATTTT
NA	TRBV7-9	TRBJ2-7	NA	CASSIDSLYEQYF	TGTGCCAGCAGCATAGACAGCTTATACGAGCAGTACTTC
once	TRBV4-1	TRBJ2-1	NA	CASSQDLDREQFF	TGCGCCAGCAGCCAAGATTTAGATCGAGAGCAGTTCTTC
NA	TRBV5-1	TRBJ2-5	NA	CASALGGQETQYF	TGCGCCAGTGCTTTGGGGGGCCAAGAGACCCAGTACTTC
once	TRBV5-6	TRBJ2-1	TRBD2	CASSLISGRALERNEQFF	TGTGCCAGCAGCTTAATCAGCGGGAGGGCCCTCGAGCGAAATGAGCAGTTCTTC
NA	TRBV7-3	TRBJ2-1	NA	CASSSSGLPYNEQFF	TGTGCCAGCAGCTCTTCGGGTCTTCCCTACAATGAGCAGTTCTTC
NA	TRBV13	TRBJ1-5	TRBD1	CASSSKGGTGALEPQHF	TGTGCCAGCAGCTCGAAGGGTGGGACAGGGGCACTGGAGCCCCAGCATTTT
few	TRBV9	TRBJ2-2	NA	CASSVDNRELFF	TGTGCCAGCAGCGTAGATAATCGGGAGCTGTTTTTT
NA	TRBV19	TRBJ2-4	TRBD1	CASSMGDSSKNIQYF	TGTGCCAGTAGTATGGGGGACAGTTCCAAAAACATTCAGTACTTC
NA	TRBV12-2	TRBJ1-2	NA	CASRSDRAGGYTF	TGTGCAAGTCGTTCGGACAGGGCTGGTGGCTACACCTTC
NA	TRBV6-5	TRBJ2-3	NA	CASAQVGGIKDTQYF	TGTGCCAGCGCTCAGGTTGGAGGGATCAAAGATACGCAGTATTTT
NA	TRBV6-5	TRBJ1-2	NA	CASSYGIYGYTF	TGTGCCAGCAGTTACGGCATCTATGGCTACACCTTC
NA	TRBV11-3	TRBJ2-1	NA	CASSLDRPFF	TGTGCCAGCAGCTTAGATCGTCCGTTCTTC
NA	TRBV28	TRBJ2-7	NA	CASSLGGVGYEQYF	TGTGCCAGCAGTTTAGGAGGGGTTGGATACGAGCAGTACTTC
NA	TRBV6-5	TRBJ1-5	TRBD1	CASSYHRGPEQPQHF	TGTGCCAGCAGTTACCACAGGGGGCCGGAACAGCCCCAGCATTTT
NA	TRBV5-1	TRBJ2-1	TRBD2	CASSPRASSGTREQFF	TGCGCCAGCAGCCCCCGGGCGTCTAGCGGGACGCGTGAGCAGTTCTTC